This record concerns one TCR beta chain sequence. The antigen remains undetermined. The sorted conventional CD4+ T cells were CD25-low and CD127-high, with genomic DNA sequenced. Trimming removed 4 bases at V and 0 bases at J, with 10 bases between. The length of the CDR3 is 14 residues. The germline gives CDR1 KGHSH, CDR2 LQKENI. The data are from a study of regulatory and conventional T cells in RAG deficiency. Clones were read by immunoSEQ multiplex PCR, and TCRdb kept only the in-frame ones, dropping some. The sample has around 22,000 clones, 90% to 95% seen once. Whole-study findings and limits: RAG-deficient patients showed markedly lower Shannon entropy and higher Simpson indices than control T-cell subsets.

This sample was also put to use in a study of regulatory T cells. As reported in that work: The primer mix had 52 TRBV and 13 TRBJ primers. Patient repertoires had restricted TRB V-J pairs and skewed V and J usage, most in Tregs.

The chain employs TRBV18 and TRBJ2-7; D not resolved. This TCR derives from a human donor in good health. The sequenced sample was CD4+ T cells sorted from blood. The CDR3 region has the DNA TGTGCCAGCTCACAGGGTCGGAGCTCCTACGAGCAGTACTTC. This gives the protein CASSQGRSSYEQYF.